This TCR beta chain was sequenced in a study of blood T cell repertoires in COVID-19. Study-wide background: T cells, B-cell-depleted T cells, or PBMCs provided the cDNA or gDNA that served as material.

Germline CDR1 reads MNHEY; CDR2 reads SVGAGI. The V end was cut by 7 bases, the J end by 4 bases, with 13 bases between. The CDR3 runs 13 residues. TCRdb's copy holds only in-frame clones and misses some; the assay was immunoSEQ multiplex PCR. The data show about 330,000 clones, about 84% seen once. The chain joins TRBV6-5 to TRBJ1-2; D remains ambiguous. The TCR comes from a woman aged 45-59 years with acute or convalescent COVID-19. Material: peripheral blood. The CDR3 region has the DNA TGTGCCAGCACGCGGGATCCGGGCTATGGCTACACCTTC. Its protein product is CASTRDPGYGYTF.